This entry features one T cell receptor (beta chain) sequence. This clonotype was seen more than once but under ten times. What this receptor recognizes is not known. No much larger clone is present one base from it, and per-base qualities are unavailable. These data are taken from a study of blood T cells in healthy people across ages (dated by TCRdb to 2013 to 2016). About the full investigation: Template switching captured roughly one uniquely barcoded TCR beta cDNA molecule per two T cells in model experiments. To track age-related changes in TCR beta repertoire diversity, the study relied on deep sequencing normalized with unique cDNA molecular identifiers. Four age groups were formed from the donors: young (average approximately 15 years), middle-aged (approximately 40), aged (about 68) and long-lived (more than 75). To avoid experimental bias, donors of different ages were randomly spread across the sequencing lanes. The study analyzed two additional independent replicas of 1 million unique cDNA reads from the same blood draw for two donors, one aged 18 to 30 and one aged 80 or older.

The donors were 40 or so Caucasian individuals from Russia, aged roughly 6 to 100 years, who were systemically healthy. Each donor gave roughly 11 milliliters of peripheral blood, drawn into EDTA-treated Vacutainer tubes. Ficoll-Paque density-gradient centrifugation was used to isolate PBMCs, with at least 6.5 million obtained per sample. Total RNA, at least 6 micrograms per sample, was extracted from PBMCs with Trizol reagent. The percentages of naive CD45RAhigh/CD27high T cells were determined by flow cytometry on a PBMC aliquot from every donor. The library was made by 5' RACE. The listed sequencing device is Illumina HiSeq 2500. A second PCR of 7 to 11 cycles was performed with a sample-barcoded 5' primer and a J-beta primer mix. Each TCR beta cDNA molecule received a unique molecular identifier from a template-switch 5' adaptor carrying 12 random nucleotides. Each sample yielded at least 2.5 million CDR3-containing paired-end reads. First-strand cDNA was synthesized from all RNA with the Mint cDNA synthesis kit, primed by a TRBC-specific oligonucleotide. Following uracil-DNA glycosylase treatment, a first 18-cycle PCR with universal primers M1SS and BC2_uni_R was performed on all cDNA. Per the authors' processing: For normalization, 1 million high-quality reads, each with a distinct molecular identifier, were randomly selected from each sample. Instead of being binned into consensus sequences, reads that shared molecular identifiers were thrown out. MiTCR, with a Q25 quality threshold and the strictest error-elimination algorithm, was used for CDR3 identification, clonotype clustering and error correction. A nonparametric unseen species model with Euler transformation was used to estimate lower-bound total TCR beta diversity. The public reads were quality trimmed at Q25 with fastp and then assembled into clones with MiXCR by TCRdb, keeping productive beta chains. Every distinct CDR3 protein forms one entry, paired with its most common genes and DNA. None of the V and J calls come from the authors' own analysis; TCRdb made them. For this sample there are approximately 820,000 distinct CDR3 sequences; around 42% appear just once. Approximately 20% of the sample is in the top ten clones.

V sheds 7 bases and J sheds 2 bases, leaving 11 bases between their ends. From cysteine to phenylalanine, the CDR3 is 13 amino acids long. CDR3 DNA only is kept here, 39 bases in frame from base 1. According to the germline V gene, CDR1 reads SNHLY and CDR2 reads FYNNEI. The paper as a whole reports these results and caveats: A strong correlation was found between observed TCR beta diversity and the percentage of naive T cells measured by flow cytometry. Because profiling used bulk unsorted PBMCs, naive and antigen-experienced compartments could not be compared conclusively. Estimates of total diversity from one million sequenced T cells were regarded as lower bounds and underestimates. The CMV infection status of donors was not known, potentially confounding age-related changes in expanded clonotypes. Compared with the aged group, the long-lived group had more naive CD4+ T cells, fewer expanded clones and increased TCR diversity, a pattern suggesting age selection. As age increased, observed TCR beta diversity per million T cells dropped in a roughly linear way, and a significant reduction was already evident by age about 40.

The source material was blood. The sequence was obtained from a man aged 55 to 70 in good health. The chain employs TRBV2 and TRBJ1-2; no D gene can be assigned with confidence. The CDR3 region: CASTGRVNYGYTF. The DNA reads as follows: TGTGCCAGCACTGGGAGGGTCAACTATGGCTACACCTTC.